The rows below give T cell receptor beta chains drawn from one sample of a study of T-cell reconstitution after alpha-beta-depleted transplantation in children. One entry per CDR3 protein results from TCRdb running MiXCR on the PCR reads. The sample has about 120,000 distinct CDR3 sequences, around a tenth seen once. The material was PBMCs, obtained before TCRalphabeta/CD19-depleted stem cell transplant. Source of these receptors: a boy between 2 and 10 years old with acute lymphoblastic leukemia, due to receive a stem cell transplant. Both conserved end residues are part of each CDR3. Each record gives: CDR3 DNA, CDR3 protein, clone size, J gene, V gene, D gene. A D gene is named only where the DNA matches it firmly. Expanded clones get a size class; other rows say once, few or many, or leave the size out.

CDR3nt: TGCGCCAGCGGTGGGGCGGGGGAGCAGTACTTC
CDR3aa: CASGGAGEQYF
abundance: .
j_gene: TRBJ2-7
v_gene: TRBV5-1
d_gene: .

CDR3nt: TGTGCCAGCAGTCAGCCCGGGACTAGCGGACCACACGATACGCAGTATTTT
CDR3aa: CASSQPGTSGPHDTQYF
abundance: many
j_gene: TRBJ2-3
v_gene: TRBV12-3/TRBV12-4
d_gene: TRBD2

CDR3nt: TGCAGTGCCACCCACGGGGGTAGGAACACCGGGGAGCTGTTTTTT
CDR3aa: CSATHGGRNTGELFF
abundance: .
j_gene: TRBJ2-2
v_gene: TRBV20-1
d_gene: .

CDR3nt: TGTGCCAGCAGCCCCCGGACAGGTATCAAGCAGTTCTTC
CDR3aa: CASSPRTGIKQFF
abundance: few
j_gene: TRBJ2-1
v_gene: TRBV11-2
d_gene: TRBD1

CDR3nt: TGTGCCAGCAGCTTGACCTCCGGGACAGAAGAGACCCAGTACTTC
CDR3aa: CASSLTSGTEETQYF
abundance: few
j_gene: TRBJ2-5
v_gene: TRBV5-4
d_gene: TRBD1

CDR3nt: TGCGCCAGCAGCTCCTCTTCAACTAATGAAAAACTGTTTTTT
CDR3aa: CASSSSSTNEKLFF
abundance: few
j_gene: TRBJ1-4
v_gene: TRBV5-1
d_gene: .

CDR3nt: TGTGCCAGCAGCCAAGAGGGCCGGGATCAGCCCCAGCATTTT
CDR3aa: CASSQEGRDQPQHF
abundance: many
j_gene: TRBJ1-5
v_gene: TRBV4-2
d_gene: .

CDR3nt: TGTGCCAGCAGTGATCGTTTTGACACTGAAGCTTTCTTT
CDR3aa: CASSDRFDTEAFF
abundance: few
j_gene: TRBJ1-1
v_gene: TRBV2
d_gene: .

CDR3nt: TGTGCCAGCTCACCACTCGACAGCAACACTGAAGCTTTCTTT
CDR3aa: CASSPLDSNTEAFF
abundance: .
j_gene: TRBJ1-1
v_gene: TRBV18
d_gene: .

CDR3nt: TGCAGTGCTGACACACAGGGGCAGGCTGAAGCTTTCTTT
CDR3aa: CSADTQGQAEAFF
abundance: few
j_gene: TRBJ1-1
v_gene: TRBV20-1
d_gene: TRBD1

CDR3nt: TGTGCCAGCAGAACAGGCGGCACTAGCAATCAGCCCCAGCATTTT
CDR3aa: CASRTGGTSNQPQHF
abundance: many
j_gene: TRBJ1-5
v_gene: TRBV12-3/TRBV12-4
d_gene: .

CDR3nt: TGCGCCAGCAGCTTCGGGAGGCTAGCGGGATTCAGCTACGAGCAGTACTTC
CDR3aa: CASSFGRLAGFSYEQYF
abundance: few
j_gene: TRBJ2-7
v_gene: TRBV5-1
d_gene: TRBD2

CDR3nt: TGTGCCAGCAGCCAAGGGAGACTAGCGGCCTACAATGAGCAGTTCTTC
CDR3aa: CASSQGRLAAYNEQFF
abundance: few
j_gene: TRBJ2-1
v_gene: TRBV14
d_gene: TRBD2

CDR3nt: TGTGCCAGCAGGTTGGACAGGGGACGTGACACTGAAGCTTTCTTT
CDR3aa: CASRLDRGRDTEAFF
abundance: .
j_gene: TRBJ1-1
v_gene: TRBV6-1
d_gene: TRBD1

CDR3nt: TGCGCCAGCAGCTTGTCCCAGACGAGCTCCTACAATGAGCAGTTCTTC
CDR3aa: CASSLSQTSSYNEQFF
abundance: many
j_gene: TRBJ2-1
v_gene: TRBV5-1
d_gene: .

CDR3nt: TGTGCCAGCCAAGTAAGGGACTACGAGCAGTACTTC
CDR3aa: CASQVRDYEQYF
abundance: many
j_gene: TRBJ2-7
v_gene: TRBV14
d_gene: .

CDR3nt: TGCAGTGCTAGGGAAATTTTTGGCGGGGGACTCTACAATGAGCAGTTCTTC
CDR3aa: CSAREIFGGGLYNEQFF
abundance: .
j_gene: TRBJ2-1
v_gene: TRBV20-1
d_gene: TRBD2

CDR3nt: TGTGCCAGCAGCTCCTTGATCTACGAGCAGTACTTC
CDR3aa: CASSSLIYEQYF
abundance: .
j_gene: TRBJ2-7
v_gene: TRBV7-2
d_gene: .

CDR3nt: TGTGCCAGCAGCGGATGGATCTCCTACAATGAGCAGTTCTTC
CDR3aa: CASSGWISYNEQFF
abundance: many
j_gene: TRBJ2-1
v_gene: TRBV7-8
d_gene: .

CDR3nt: TGCGCCAGCAGCTTGGATCCAGGGGGAAAGACCCAGTACTTC
CDR3aa: CASSLDPGGKTQYF
abundance: .
j_gene: TRBJ2-5
v_gene: TRBV5-1
d_gene: TRBD1

CDR3nt: TGTGCCAGCAGCCAAGTAATACTAGCGGGAACCCAAGAGACCCAGTACTTC
CDR3aa: CASSQVILAGTQETQYF
abundance: few
j_gene: TRBJ2-5
v_gene: TRBV3-1
d_gene: TRBD2

CDR3nt: TGTGCCAGCAGCGTAGAAGGGGCAACCAACTATGGCTACACCTTC
CDR3aa: CASSVEGATNYGYTF
abundance: .
j_gene: TRBJ1-2
v_gene: TRBV9
d_gene: .

CDR3nt: TGTGCCAGCAGCTTAGGATTTGCTCAGCCCCAGCATTTT
CDR3aa: CASSLGFAQPQHF
abundance: few
j_gene: TRBJ1-5
v_gene: TRBV11-2
d_gene: .

CDR3nt: TGTGCCAGCAGTGATCCGGGACGCCACCAAGAGACCCAGTACTTC
CDR3aa: CASSDPGRHQETQYF
abundance: .
j_gene: TRBJ2-5
v_gene: TRBV2
d_gene: .

CDR3nt: TGTGCCAGCAGCTTATACGGGCGGACTAGCGGGAGACGAAGTGAGCAGTTCTTC
CDR3aa: CASSLYGRTSGRRSEQFF
abundance: .
j_gene: TRBJ2-1
v_gene: TRBV11-1
d_gene: TRBD2

CDR3nt: TGCAGTGCAAAGCACCCCGGGACTAGCGGGGTGCTAGCCAAAAACATTCAGTACTTC
CDR3aa: CSAKHPGTSGVLAKNIQYF
abundance: .
j_gene: TRBJ2-4
v_gene: TRBV20-1
d_gene: TRBD2

CDR3nt: TGTGCCAGCAGTCGATTAGTCGGGGGAAGAGTCACCGGGGAGCTGTTTTTT
CDR3aa: CASSRLVGGRVTGELFF
abundance: .
j_gene: TRBJ2-2
v_gene: TRBV11-2
d_gene: .

CDR3nt: TGTGCCAGCAGTTTGCGGCAGGGGAACACTGAAGCTTTCTTT
CDR3aa: CASSLRQGNTEAFF
abundance: many
j_gene: TRBJ1-1
v_gene: TRBV12-3/TRBV12-4
d_gene: .

CDR3nt: TGCAGTGCTCAACGTGGCAGTACTGAAGCTTTCTTT
CDR3aa: CSAQRGSTEAFF
abundance: .
j_gene: TRBJ1-1
v_gene: TRBV20-1
d_gene: .

CDR3nt: TGTGCCAGTAGTATAGGAGGGGTCGGCACTGAAGCTTTCTTT
CDR3aa: CASSIGGVGTEAFF
abundance: many
j_gene: TRBJ1-1
v_gene: TRBV19
d_gene: .

CDR3nt: TGTGCCAGCAGCCGACTAGCGCTCGAGACCCAGTACTTC
CDR3aa: CASSRLALETQYF
abundance: many
j_gene: TRBJ2-5
v_gene: TRBV6-6
d_gene: TRBD2

CDR3nt: TGCGCCAGCAGCTTGGAGGGCGGGAAGGGCACAGATACGCAGTATTTT
CDR3aa: CASSLEGGKGTDTQYF
abundance: many
j_gene: TRBJ2-3
v_gene: TRBV5-1
d_gene: .

CDR3nt: TGTGCCACCAGTGGTTCAACCGGGACTAGCTTTAAAAGCTCCTACAATGAGCAGTTCTTC
CDR3aa: CATSGSTGTSFKSSYNEQFF
abundance: .
j_gene: TRBJ2-1
v_gene: TRBV24-1
d_gene: TRBD2

CDR3nt: TGTGCCATCAGTGAGTCGAATCAGGGGTATGGCTACACCTTC
CDR3aa: CAISESNQGYGYTF
abundance: few
j_gene: TRBJ1-2
v_gene: TRBV10-3
d_gene: .

CDR3nt: TGTGCCAGCAGTTATAGGAGGACAGAGTTTTTCCAAGAGACCCAGTACTTC
CDR3aa: CASSYRRTEFFQETQYF
abundance: .
j_gene: TRBJ2-5
v_gene: TRBV6-5
d_gene: .

CDR3nt: TGTGCCAGCAGCTTAGAAGGCCGTCCGGGGACCCAGTACTTC
CDR3aa: CASSLEGRPGTQYF
abundance: .
j_gene: TRBJ2-5
v_gene: TRBV7-8
d_gene: .

CDR3nt: TGTGCCAGCAGCGTAGTCGCTAGCGGGAGGTACACCGGGGAGCTGTTTTTT
CDR3aa: CASSVVASGRYTGELFF
abundance: .
j_gene: TRBJ2-2
v_gene: TRBV9
d_gene: TRBD2

CDR3nt: TGTGCCAGCAGTGAATCGGCAGGGAGGGTCGAAGAGACCCAGTACTTC
CDR3aa: CASSESAGRVEETQYF
abundance: .
j_gene: TRBJ2-5
v_gene: TRBV2
d_gene: TRBD2

CDR3nt: TGCAGTGCTAGAGTCCTTCCGGGACTAGCGGGCCAGAAGTTCTTC
CDR3aa: CSARVLPGLAGQKFF
abundance: many
j_gene: TRBJ2-1
v_gene: TRBV20-1
d_gene: TRBD2

CDR3nt: TGTGCCACCAGTGATACACGCCAGGGGAGCGCGAACACTGAAGCTTTCTTT
CDR3aa: CATSDTRQGSANTEAFF
abundance: .
j_gene: TRBJ1-1
v_gene: TRBV24-1
d_gene: .

CDR3nt: TGTGCCAGCAGCGGGGGGCAGCCCCAAGAGACCCAGTACTTC
CDR3aa: CASSGGQPQETQYF
abundance: many
j_gene: TRBJ2-5
v_gene: TRBV5-8
d_gene: .

CDR3nt: TGTGCCAGCCGGGGGACGGGAGGGCCGGAAGTCAATGAGCAGTTCTTC
CDR3aa: CASRGTGGPEVNEQFF
abundance: many
j_gene: TRBJ2-1
v_gene: TRBV11-2
d_gene: TRBD2

CDR3nt: TGCAGCGCAGGTCAGAGCAATGAGCAGTTCTTC
CDR3aa: CSAGQSNEQFF
abundance: .
j_gene: TRBJ2-1
v_gene: TRBV29-1
d_gene: .

CDR3nt: TGCGCCAGCAGCTTGGGGGCAGGGATGAACACCGGGGAGCTGTTTTTT
CDR3aa: CASSLGAGMNTGELFF
abundance: .
j_gene: TRBJ2-2
v_gene: TRBV5-1
d_gene: .

CDR3nt: TGTGCCAGCAGCTTAATTAGGACAGGGCGAAGTGAGACCCAGTACTTC
CDR3aa: CASSLIRTGRSETQYF
abundance: .
j_gene: TRBJ2-5
v_gene: TRBV7-9
d_gene: TRBD1

CDR3nt: TGCGCCAGCAGCTTGGGTCCCACTGAAGCTTTCTTT
CDR3aa: CASSLGPTEAFF
abundance: many
j_gene: TRBJ1-1
v_gene: TRBV5-1
d_gene: .